In its sample, the clone carrying this T cell receptor (beta chain) was seen once. The antigen is unknown. A read error may account for a junction end that differs from germline. The sample comes from a study of vaccination effects on CD4 cells after COVID-19. Whole-study results and caveats: Late post-vaccination, clones induced by infection and those induced by vaccine underwent marked clonal contraction.

Measured with immunoSEQ multiplex PCR; TCRdb has only the in-frame clones, and not every one. The repertoire holds about 41,000 clones, with 65% to 80% as singletons. Within the ViraFEST assay, antigen-specific CD4+ T cells underwent expansion with viral peptide pools prior to sequencing. Culturing for roughly 9 days preceded CD4+ T cell isolation. According to the study, vaccine recipients showed no prior SARS-CoV-2 infection and negative nucleocapsid antibodies. A few million PBMC per well received about 9.6 IU/ml IL-2 and 9.5 to 10 ug/ml peptides in culture. Sample: CD4+ T cells from PBMCs cultured with HCoV-NL63 spike peptides, taken before COVID-19 vaccination. This TCR was sampled from a human donor who received a COVID-19 vaccine.

CDR3 nucleotides: TGTGCCAGCACCTTGCGAGCGGGGGGGCTACTCCAAGAGACCCAGTACTTC. It translates to CASTLRAGGLLQETQYF. The chain has TRBV5-6 and TRBJ2-5; the match to TRBD2 covers 10 bases. CDR3 length: 17 amino acids. Germline V gene lookup returns CDR1 SGHDT and CDR2 YYEEEE.